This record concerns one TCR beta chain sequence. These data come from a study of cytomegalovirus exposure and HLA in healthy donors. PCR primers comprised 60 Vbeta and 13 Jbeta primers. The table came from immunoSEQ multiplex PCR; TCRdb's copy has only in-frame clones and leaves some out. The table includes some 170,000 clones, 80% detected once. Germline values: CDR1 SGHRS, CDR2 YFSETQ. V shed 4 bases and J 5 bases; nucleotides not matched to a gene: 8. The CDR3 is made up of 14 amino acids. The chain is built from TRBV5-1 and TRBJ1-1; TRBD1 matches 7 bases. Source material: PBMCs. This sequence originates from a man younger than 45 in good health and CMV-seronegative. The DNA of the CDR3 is TGCGCCAGCAGCCCGCGGACAGGAACGACTGAAGCTTTCTTT. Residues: CASSPRTGTTEAFF.